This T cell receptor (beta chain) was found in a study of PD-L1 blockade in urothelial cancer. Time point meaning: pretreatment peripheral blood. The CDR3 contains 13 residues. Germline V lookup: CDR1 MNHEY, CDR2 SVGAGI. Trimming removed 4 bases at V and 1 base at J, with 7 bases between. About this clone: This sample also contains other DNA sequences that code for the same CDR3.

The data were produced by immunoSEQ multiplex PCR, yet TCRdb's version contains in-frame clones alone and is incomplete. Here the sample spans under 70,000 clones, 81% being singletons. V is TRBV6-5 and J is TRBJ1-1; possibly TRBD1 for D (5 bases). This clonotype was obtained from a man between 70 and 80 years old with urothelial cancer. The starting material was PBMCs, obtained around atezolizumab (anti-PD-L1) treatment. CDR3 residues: CASSLQENTEAFF. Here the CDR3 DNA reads TGTGCCAGCAGTTTACAGGAGAACACTGAAGCTTTCTTT.